This T cell receptor beta chain was identified in a study of T cell changes during pregnancy in multiple sclerosis. This CDR3 comprises 15 residues. Germline assignment: CDR1 SEHNR and CDR2 FQNEAQ (reference sequence). After removal of 5 bases from V and 5 bases from J, the junction contained 8 bases not matched to a gene. Sequencing was performed with immunoSEQ multiplex PCR; in TCRdb, only in-frame clones are kept and a portion is missing. The sample consists of around 30,000 clones, just over 90% of them appearing once. The sequenced sample was CD8+ T cells from peripheral blood mononuclear cells, obtained before pregnancy. This receptor was taken from a female donor with multiple sclerosis, enrolled in a pregnancy study. The rearrangement joins TRBV7-9 to TRBJ2-7; 11 bases align to TRBD2. The CDR3 sequence is CASSLTSGGADEQYF. In nucleotides, the CDR3 is TGTGCCAGCAGCCTAACTAGCGGGGGTGCGGACGAGCAGTACTTC.